This T cell receptor (beta chain) was recovered during a study of spatial heterogeneity in lung cancer. Time point in this sample: sample taken at primary tumor resection. The cohort: 70 to 75 early-stage, untreated non-small cell lung cancer patients. TCRs were sequenced from unsorted whole RNA of tumor, nontumor lung or PBMC. The CDR3 covers 13 residues. The germline V gene has CDR1 MNHEY and CDR2 SVGAGI. Trimming stripped 0 bases from V and 6 bases from J, with 6 bases between. TCRdb recomputed calls from the 5' RACE reads with MiXCR, one row per CDR3 protein. The table records 35,000 to 55,000 distinct CDR3 sequences, 6.8% of them present only once. This clonotype was recorded many times.

This specimen consisted of PBMCs, obtained at surgery. The receptor was derived from a female donor with early-stage non-small cell lung cancer. This chain joins TRBV6-5 and TRBJ1-5; the D is unclear. The CDR3 sequence: CASSYSGFQPQHF. The CDR3 DNA follows: TGTGCCAGCAGTTACTCGGGATTTCAGCCCCAGCATTTT.